The present entry profiles one T cell receptor (beta chain) with its context. Its cognate antigen is unknown. This sample was included in a study of early T cells in non-severe SARS-CoV-2 infection. Study-level background: Bulk RNA taken from unsorted whole blood was sequenced, leaving chains unpaired.

Study-wide points: The VDJdb matching leaned toward anti-spike CD8 responses and overlooked private and CD4 specificities.

This CDR3 has 13 amino acids. Germline lookup yields CDR1 SGHTA and CDR2 FQGNSA. Trimming pared 5 bases from V and 2 bases from J, leaving 8 bases between. cDNA molecules, individually, were tagged with unique molecular identifiers. MiXCR was run by TCRdb on the 5' RACE reads, yielding one entry per CDR3 protein. Of tens of thousands of distinct CDR3 sequences listed, around 20% are singletons. This clonotype was obtained from an adult who was a healthcare worker with PCR-confirmed SARS-CoV-2 infection or an uninfected control (not recorded which). The V and J genes are TRBV7-2 and TRBJ2-3; D is unresolved. This specimen was whole blood, taken at baseline. The CDR3 is CASSPWTTDTQYF. The CDR3 nucleotides are TGTGCCAGCAGCCCTTGGACCACAGATACGCAGTATTTT.